The 7 T cell receptor beta chains below were found in one sample sequenced in a study of early T cells in non-severe SARS-CoV-2 infection. TCRdb re-derived calls from the 5' RACE reads in MiXCR, one entry per CDR3 protein. Among tens of thousands of distinct CDR3 sequences listed, around 7% were seen once. This specimen was whole blood, taken at baseline. Receptors originate from an adult who was a healthcare worker with PCR-confirmed SARS-CoV-2 infection or an uninfected control (not recorded which).

V and J are TRBV5-1 and TRBJ2-7; weak D call: TRBD1 (6 bases). The ends were cut back, 2 bases at V and 3 bases at J, with 12 bases in the middle. Germline-derived CDR1 and CDR2 are SGHRS and YFSETQ. The CDR3 runs to 14 residues. The CDR3 sequence: CASSLGGQLYEQYF. As DNA, the CDR3 is TGCGCCAGCAGCTTAGGGGGACAACTCTACGAGCAGTACTTC.

This clonotype was picked up many times. Germline is not matched at one junction end, which may reflect a read error. V gene TRBV2 combines with J gene TRBJ1-2; TRBD1 matches at 7 bases. The germline V gene has CDR1 SNHLY and CDR2 FYNNEI. This CDR3 has 14 amino acids. The CDR3 here is CASSEAGQTYGYTF. Here the CDR3 DNA reads TGTGCCAGCAGCGAAGCGGGACAGACTTATGGCTACACCTTC.

This clonotype was counted only a few times. The V gene is TRBV19, the J gene TRBJ2-5; 12 nucleotides align to TRBD2. CDR1 and CDR2 (germline): LNHDA, SQIVND (reference sequence). The J segment lost 2 bases and the V segment lost 6 bases, leaving 7 bases of the junction unmatched. The CDR3 runs to 16 residues. The CDR3: CASSAGLAGRQETQYF. The DNA for the CDR3 is TGTGCCAGTAGCGCAGGACTAGCGGGGCGACAAGAGACCCAGTACTTC. Full variable domain (missing parts from reference TRBV19 and TRBJ2-5): DGGITQSPKYLFRKEGQNVTLSCEQNLNHDAMYWYRQDPGQGLRLIYYSQIVNDFQKGDIAEGYSVSREKKESFPLTVTSAQKNPTAFYLCASSAGLAGRQETQYFGPGTRLLVL.

CDR3 protein: CASSYSTSGQETQYF. CDR3 sequence (DNA): TGTGCCAGCAGTTACTCCACTAGCGGCCAAGAGACCCAGTACTTC. This chain joins TRBV6-5 and TRBJ2-5, with 8 nucleotides matching TRBD2. Germline trimming cut 0 bases from V and 1 base from J; bases unmatched to any gene: 1. The germline V gene has CDR1 MNHEY and CDR2 SVGAGI. The CDR3 contains 15 residues.

This clonotype was detected many times. The chain joins TRBV20-1 to TRBJ2-5, with 9 bases lining up with TRBD2. Germline values: CDR1 DFQATT, CDR2 SNEGSKA (reference sequence). The CDR3 extends over 12 amino acids. J lost 1 base, V lost 8 bases, and 2 bases had no gene match. CDR3 bases: TGCAGTCTACTAGCGGGCCAAGAGACCCAGTACTTC. Amino acids: CSLLAGQETQYF.

The CDR3 region is CASSVDGTDTQYF. CDR3 nucleotide sequence: TGTGCCAGCAGCGTTGACGGTACAGATACGCAGTATTTT. The chain recombines TRBV9 with TRBJ2-3; D remains ambiguous. The CDR3 totals 13 residues. Germline CDR1 reads SGDLS; CDR2 reads YYNGEE. Between the trimmed V and J ends, which lost 2 bases and 3 bases, there was a span of 7 bases.

This clonotype has more than one count but fewer than ten. The chain carries TRBV7-9 and TRBJ1-5; 10 bases align to TRBD1. This CDR3 has 16 residues. With 5 bases clipped from V and 2 bases from J, the junction kept 6 bases outside the gene matches. Germline V gives CDR1 SEHNR, CDR2 FQNEAQ (reference sequence). The CDR3 DNA reads as TGTGCCAGCAGCCAGACAGGGGGCTGGGGCAATCAGCCCCAGCATTTT. Protein: CASSQTGGWGNQPQHF.